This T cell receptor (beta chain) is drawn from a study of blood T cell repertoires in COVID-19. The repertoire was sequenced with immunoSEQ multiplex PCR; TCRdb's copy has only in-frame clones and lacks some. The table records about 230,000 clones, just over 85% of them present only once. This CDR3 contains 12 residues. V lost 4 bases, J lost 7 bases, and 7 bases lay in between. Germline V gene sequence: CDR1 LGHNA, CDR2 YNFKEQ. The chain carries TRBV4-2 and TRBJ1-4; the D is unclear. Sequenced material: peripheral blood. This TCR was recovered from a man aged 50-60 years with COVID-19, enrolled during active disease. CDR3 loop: CASSLFGEKLFF. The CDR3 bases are TGTGCCAGCAGCCTTTTCGGTGAAAAACTGTTTTTT.